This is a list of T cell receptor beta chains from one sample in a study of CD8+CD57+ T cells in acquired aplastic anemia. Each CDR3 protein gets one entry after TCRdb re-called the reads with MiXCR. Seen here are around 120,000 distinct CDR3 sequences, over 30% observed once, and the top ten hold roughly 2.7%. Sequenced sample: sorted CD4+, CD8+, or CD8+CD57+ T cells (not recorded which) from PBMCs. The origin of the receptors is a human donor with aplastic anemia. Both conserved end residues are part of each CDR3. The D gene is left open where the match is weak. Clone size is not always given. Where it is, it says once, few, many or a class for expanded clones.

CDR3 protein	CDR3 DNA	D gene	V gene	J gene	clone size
CATTGYTEAFF	TGTGCCACTACAGGGTACACTGAAGCTTTCTTT	.	TRBV19	TRBJ1-1	many
CASSYSSTQVSGGYTF	TGTGCCAGCAGTTACTCATCTACGCAGGTTTCGGGGGGCTACACCTTC	.	TRBV6-5	TRBJ1-2	many
CASSHHQGWDYGYTF	TGTGCCAGCAGTCACCATCAGGGCTGGGACTATGGCTACACCTTC	.	TRBV12-3/TRBV12-4	TRBJ1-2	few
CASSYLKISGNTIYF	TGTGCCAGCAGCTACTTGAAGATCTCTGGAAACACCATATATTTT	.	TRBV2	TRBJ1-3	few
CASSQQGLGETQYF	TGTGCCAGCAGCCAGCAGGGATTAGGCGAGACCCAGTACTTC	.	TRBV7-6	TRBJ2-5	.
CAISDPREGTEAF	TGTGCCATCAGTGACCCCAGGGAGGGAACTGAAGCTTTC	TRBD2	TRBV10-3	TRBJ2-6	.
CASKVVGDTGELFF	TGTGCCAGCAAGGTGGTAGGGGACACCGGGGAGCTGTTTTTT	.	TRBV2	TRBJ2-2	.
CASSAPEGKLFF	TGTGCCAGCAGCGCCCCTGAGGGAAAACTGTTTTTT	.	TRBV7-3	TRBJ1-4	many
CAVGGENSPLHF	TGTGCCGTTGGGGGGGAAAATTCACCCCTCCACTTT	.	TRBV2	TRBJ1-6	.
CASSLAETGSLYF	TGTGCCAGCAGCTTAGCCGAGACCGGGTCGTTATATTTT	.	TRBV7-2	TRBJ2-3	.
CASSQDIGTGNQPQHF	TGCGCCAGCAGCCAAGATATCGGGACAGGGAATCAGCCCCAGCATTTT	TRBD1	TRBV4-1	TRBJ1-5	many
CASSLQGAGNDF	TGTGCCAGCAGTTTACAGGGGGCGGGTAATGACTTC	TRBD1	TRBV25-1	TRBJ2-7	.
CASSVGRLNTEAFF	TGTGCCAGCAGTGTGGGCAGACTGAACACTGAAGCTTTCTTT	.	TRBV2	TRBJ1-1	many
CASSVGQGSQPQHF	TGTGCCAGTAGTGTCGGACAGGGTAGTCAGCCCCAGCATTTT	TRBD1	TRBV19	TRBJ1-5	many
CSAIRTKEIYF	TGCAGCGCTATACGGACTAAGGAAATATATTTT	.	TRBV29-1	TRBJ1-3	many
CASSLALFEQYF	TGTGCCAGCAGCTTAGCCCTGTTTGAGCAGTACTTC	.	TRBV7-6	TRBJ2-7	few
CASSLWPEPYQPQHF	TGTGCCAGCAGCTTGTGGCCCGAGCCATATCAGCCCCAGCATTTT	.	TRBV5-8	TRBJ1-5	many
CASLGVWTAGYEQYF	TGTGCCAGCCTTGGGGTTTGGACAGCGGGTTACGAGCAGTACTTC	.	TRBV6-2/TRBV6-3	TRBJ2-7	.
CATGDRTITNTQYF	TGTGCCACCGGGGACAGGACAATCACGAATACGCAGTATTTT	TRBD1	TRBV24-1	TRBJ2-3	many
CASSLGGQGKEGYTF	TGTGCCAGCAGCTTGGGGGGACAGGGAAAGGAAGGCTACACCTTC	TRBD1	TRBV5-5	TRBJ1-2	many
CATSDKWDSGPDTYGYTF	TGTGCCACCAGCGATAAATGGGACAGCGGTCCGGACACGTATGGCTACACCTTC	TRBD1	TRBV15	TRBJ1-2	few
CASSLDKTTGELFF	TGTGCCAGCAGCTTAGATAAGACAACCGGGGAGCTGTTTTTT	.	TRBV11-2	TRBJ2-2	many
CASSQADRESSPLHF	TGTGCCAGCAGCCAAGCGGACAGGGAGAGTTCACCCCTCCACTTT	TRBD1	TRBV4-2	TRBJ1-6	few
CASMVGSYGYTF	TGTGCCAGTATGGTAGGAAGCTATGGCTACACCTTC	.	TRBV19	TRBJ1-2	many
CSARGGHQNNSPLHF	TGCAGTGCTAGAGGGGGACACCAGAATAATTCACCCCTCCACTTT	.	TRBV20-1	TRBJ1-6	many
CASSLSWGGELFF	TGTGCCAGCAGCTTAAGTTGGGGCGGGGAGCTGTTTTTT	.	TRBV7-3	TRBJ2-2	many
CSAAAGTGQKPQHF	TGCAGTGCCGCCGCTGGGACAGGGCAAAAGCCCCAGCATTTT	TRBD1	TRBV20-1	TRBJ1-5	many
CASKSRQGWNTGELFF	TGTGCCAGTAAAAGTCGACAAGGCTGGAACACCGGGGAGCTGTTTTTT	.	TRBV19	TRBJ2-2	many
CASSSSHPLLGGGYTF	TGTGCCAGCAGTTCCTCCCATCCACTACTCGGGGGTGGCTACACCTTC	.	TRBV6-5	TRBJ1-2	many
CASNPDRSSYEQYF	TGTGCCAGCAACCCGGACAGAAGCTCCTACGAGCAGTACTTC	.	TRBV7-2	TRBJ2-7	.
CASSRTRSTDTQYF	TGTGCCAGCAGCCGGACGAGGAGCACAGATACGCAGTATTTT	.	TRBV14	TRBJ2-3	many
CATSRGGASGTEAFF	TGTGCCACCAGCAGAGGAGGGGCCTCGGGCACTGAAGCTTTCTTT	.	TRBV15	TRBJ1-1	.
CASSFGWVSGANVLTF	TGTGCCAGCAGTTTTGGGTGGGTTTCTGGGGCCAACGTCCTGACTTTC	.	TRBV27	TRBJ2-6	.
CATSSELGSPQFF	TGTGCCACCAGCAGTGAATTGGGGTCTCCGCAGTTCTTC	.	TRBV15	TRBJ2-1	.
CASSSGDYGYTF	TGTGCCAGCAGCTCGGGGGACTATGGCTACACCTTC	.	TRBV7-9	TRBJ1-2	.
CASKSALTDNEQFF	TGTGCCAGCAAGTCGGCCCTCACGGATAATGAGCAGTTCTTC	.	TRBV2	TRBJ2-1	.
CASRPPDRGNTEAFF	TGTGCCAGCAGACCCCCAGACAGGGGAAACACTGAAGCTTTCTTT	TRBD1	TRBV7-7	TRBJ1-1	many
CASSPPGDYIQYF	TGTGCCAGCTCACCACCGGGGGACTACATTCAGTACTTC	.	TRBV18	TRBJ2-4	.
CASSQVIEDTQYF	TGTGCCAGCAGCCAAGTCATAGAAGATACGCAGTATTTT	.	TRBV3-1	TRBJ2-3	few
CASSHKTGQSYNEQFF	TGTGCCAGCAGCCATAAAACGGGACAGTCCTACAATGAGCAGTTCTTC	TRBD1	TRBV14	TRBJ2-1	many
CASRRRRVNYGYTF	TGTGCCAGCAGGCGTAGGAGGGTTAACTATGGCTACACCTTC	.	TRBV5-8	TRBJ1-2	many
CSARVRLAGYNEQFF	TGCAGTGCTAGAGTCAGGCTAGCGGGGTACAATGAGCAGTTCTTC	TRBD2	TRBV20-1	TRBJ2-1	.
CASSVDGQGDTEAFF	TGTGCCAGCAGCGTAGACGGACAGGGGGACACTGAAGCTTTCTTT	TRBD1	TRBV9	TRBJ1-1	few
CASSQNPVSGPQHF	TGTGCCAGCAGCCAAAACCCCGTTTCAGGGCCCCAGCATTTT	.	TRBV2	TRBJ1-5	once
CASSPTATYEQYF	TGTGCCAGCAGTCCCACCGCGACCTACGAGCAGTACTTC	.	TRBV27	TRBJ2-7	many
CASSPLDRILNTEAFF	TGTGCCAGCAGCCCCCTCGACCGAATTCTGAACACTGAAGCTTTCTTT	.	TRBV14	TRBJ1-1	.